These T cell receptor beta chains were read from a single sample in a study of T cells in tuberculosis. Sequenced by immunoSEQ multiplex PCR; TCRdb stores in-frame clones only, minus some. The repertoire has 85,000 to 90,000 clones, roughly 91% of them found once; the top ten carry 1.5% to 2%. Source material: CD1b-GMM tetramer-negative cells sorted from PBMCs. Receptor source: an adult woman with latent tuberculosis. CDR3s include the opening cysteine and the closing phenylalanine or tryptophan. A D gene is named only where the DNA matches it firmly. The size of a clone is reported for some rows only, either as once, few or many, or as a class for expanded clones.

>once|TRBJ2-3|TRBV7-6|TRBD2
TGTGCCAGCAGCTTAAACGCTGGGACTAGCGCCGCGCAGTATTTT
CASSLNAGTSAAQYF
>.|TRBJ1-3|TRBV11-2|.
TGTGCCAGCAGCTTATCTTTGCGGGGCTCTGGAAACACCATATATTTT
CASSLSLRGSGNTIYF
>.|TRBJ1-5|TRBV27|.
TGTGCCAGCAGTTTAGCGGGGAATCAGCCCCAGCATTTT
CASSLAGNQPQHF
>.|TRBJ2-1|TRBV2|TRBD2
TGTGCCAGCAGCGGAAGCGGGGGGCCCTACAATGAGCAGTTCTTC
CASSGSGGPYNEQFF
>.|TRBJ1-1|TRBV11-1|.
TGTGCCAGCAGCTTAGTGGGCAGTGAAGCTTTCTTT
CASSLVGSEAFF
>.|TRBJ1-2|TRBV18|.
TGTGCCAGCTCATCGCCAGGGGAAGGCTACACCTTC
CASSSPGEGYTF
>.|TRBJ1-1|TRBV9|.
TGTGCCAGCAGCGCGACAGGAGAGAACACTGAAGCTTTCTTT
CASSATGENTEAFF
>.|TRBJ2-4|TRBV27|TRBD1
TGTGCCAGCAGGACACAGGGGATTTCAAACATTCAGTACTTC
CASRTQGISNIQYF
>.|TRBJ2-2|TRBV2|.
TGTGCCAGCAGTGTGGCTCGAGCGGGCGCGAACACCGGGGAGCTGTTTTTT
CASSVARAGANTGELFF
>.|TRBJ2-5|TRBV7-3|TRBD2
TGTGCCAGCAGCTTATATTCAGCGGGGGCAGAGACCCAGTACTTC
CASSLYSAGAETQYF
>.|TRBJ2-3|TRBV14|TRBD1
TGTGCCAGCAGCCAAGAAGTCACGGGACAGGCCTATTTT
CASSQEVTGQAYF
>.|TRBJ1-2|TRBV19|TRBD1
TGTGCCAGTAGTAAGACAGGGCGGTATGGCTACACCTTC
CASSKTGRYGYTF
>.|TRBJ1-1|TRBV10-1|.
TGCGCCAGCAGTGATACAGGAAGTCCCACTGAAGCTTTCTTT
CASSDTGSPTEAFF
>.|TRBJ1-5|TRBV27|TRBD1
TGTGCCAGCAGTCCGGGACAGGGCCTGAATCAGCCCCAGCATTTT
CASSPGQGLNQPQHF
>.|TRBJ1-2|TRBV19|TRBD1
TGTGCCACTACCCGACAAAACAGGGGGAACGCACTCATCTATGGCTACACCTTC
CATTRQNRGNALIYGYTF
>.|TRBJ2-5|TRBV7-9|TRBD2
TGTGCCAGCAGCTCCAATAGCGGGGGGGAGGAACAAGAGACCCAGTACTTC
CASSSNSGGEEQETQYF
>.|TRBJ2-3|TRBV10-1|TRBD2
TGCGCCAGCAGTCACGGACTAGCGGGAAATACAGATACGCAGTATTTT
CASSHGLAGNTDTQYF
>.|TRBJ2-7|TRBV5-4|TRBD1
TGTGCCAGCAGCTCGTGGGGGACAGGCGACTCTTACGAGCAGTACTTC
CASSSWGTGDSYEQYF
>.|TRBJ1-5|TRBV6-6|TRBD1
TGTGCCAGCAGTTCTAGGGGACAGGGCCCCAATCAGCCCCAGCATTTT
CASSSRGQGPNQPQHF
>once|TRBJ1-1|TRBV7-8|.
TGTGCCAGCAGCTTGGGGGGAAGGAACACTGAAGCTTTCTTT
CASSLGGRNTEAFF
>.|TRBJ1-2|TRBV27|.
TGTGCCAGCAGTTTTGCTGGGCAGAACTATGGCTACACCTTC
CASSFAGQNYGYTF
>.|TRBJ2-6|TRBV15|.
TGTGCCACCAGCAGAGACCCCCCAGGGTCTCCTTCTGGGGCCAACGTCCTGACTTTC
CATSRDPPGSPSGANVLTF
>.|TRBJ1-2|TRBV27|.
TGTGCCAGCAGTACGCAAGGGACACCTAACTATGGCTACACCTTC
CASSTQGTPNYGYTF
>few|TRBJ2-1|TRBV4-2|TRBD2
TGTGCCAGCAGCCAAGTTTCGGTAGCGGGGGGTACCAATGAGCAGTTCTTC
CASSQVSVAGGTNEQFF
>.|TRBJ1-1|TRBV5-1|.
TGCGCCAGCAGCTCGGGGGTCCCGAACACTGAAGCTTTCTTT
CASSSGVPNTEAFF
>few|TRBJ1-4|TRBV5-8|TRBD1
TGTGCCAGCAGCCTGAGGGGGCGTCGGACTAATGAAAAACTGTTTTTT
CASSLRGRRTNEKLFF
>.|TRBJ2-7|TRBV6-5|TRBD1
TGTGCCAGCAGTCAGGGGACAGGCTCCAACGAGCAGTACTTC
CASSQGTGSNEQYF
>.|TRBJ2-3|TRBV6-5|.
TGTGCCAGCAGTTATTCGGACTCCAACACAGATACGCAGTATTTT
CASSYSDSNTDTQYF
>.|TRBJ1-2|TRBV4-3|.
TGCGCCAGCAGCCAAGAGGGTCAGGCTAACTATGGCTACACCTTC
CASSQEGQANYGYTF
>.|TRBJ2-3|TRBV10-3|TRBD1
TGTGCCATCTGGGACAGCCAAAGCACAGATACGCAGTATTTT
CAIWDSQSTDTQYF
>.|TRBJ1-5|TRBV6-6|.
TGTGCCAGCAGGGGAAGGAGGGAACAGCCCCAGCATTTT
CASRGRREQPQHF
>.|TRBJ1-3|TRBV15|.
TGTGCCACCAGCAGAGGGGGGCAGGCTGGAGGAAACACCATATATTTT
CATSRGGQAGGNTIYF
>.|TRBJ1-1|TRBV15|.
TGTGCCACCAGCAGAGGAACCGGGAACACTGAAGCTTTCTTT
CATSRGTGNTEAFF
>.|TRBJ2-3|TRBV9|.
TGTGCCAGCAGCGTAGTTCACACAGATACGCAGTATTTT
CASSVVHTDTQYF
>once|TRBJ2-1|TRBV11-2|.
TGTGCCAGCAGCACCTTGCGGGGGCGCCGGTGGGAGCAGTTCTTC
CASSTLRGRRWEQFF
>.|TRBJ2-3|TRBV9|.
TGTGCCAGCAGCGTAGCTCTAGCGCCAGATACGCAGTATTTT
CASSVALAPDTQYF
>once|TRBJ2-5|TRBV6-5|.
TGTGCCAGCAGTTCCCAGGTGGAGACCCAGTACTTC
CASSSQVETQYF
>.|TRBJ2-3|TRBV10-3|TRBD1
TGTGCCATCAGTGAGGGGACAGCGTCTACAGATACGCAGTATTTT
CAISEGTASTDTQYF
>.|TRBJ2-5|TRBV29-1|TRBD2
TGCAGCGTTGACGGGACTAGCAGAGAGACCCAGTACTTC
CSVDGTSRETQYF
>once|TRBJ2-5|TRBV7-8|TRBD2
TGTGCCAGCAGCATTCTAAGCGGGGGGGCTGGGGAGACCCAGTACTTC
CASSILSGGAGETQYF